The next 12 T cell receptor beta chains were all read from a single sample in a study of T cells in Graves' hyperthyroidism and ophthalmopathy. It was RNA transcripts that yielded the amplified TCR beta CDR3 regions. The primer set for the first-round RT-PCR of the TCR CDR3 was HTBI. TCRdb re-derived calls from the multiplex PCR reads in MiXCR, one entry per CDR3 protein. This table has a few hundred thousand distinct CDR3 sequences, 16% appearing once. Sequenced input: blood. These receptors all come from a woman in her thirties or forties with Graves' ophthalmopathy.

This clonotype was observed a handful of times. The chain links TRBV3-1 to TRBJ1-2; D remains ambiguous. Germline V lookup: CDR1 LGHDT, CDR2 YNNKEL (reference sequence). The CDR3 loop spans 13 amino acids. The V end lost 4 bases, the J end lost 7 bases, and 13 bases lay between the germline ends. CDR3 DNA: TGTGCCAGCAGCCCCGCCACAAGTGCTGGCTACACCTTC. Translated: CASSPATSAGYTF.

This clonotype was observed many times. The chain recombines TRBV18 with TRBJ2-1; TRBD2 matches 10 bases. From germline, CDR1 is KGHSH and CDR2 LQKENI. This CDR3 has 16 residues. The J segment lost 7 bases and the V segment lost 6 bases, leaving 12 bases of the junction unmatched. The DNA for the CDR3 is TGTGCCAGCTCCCCGTACCTAAAGCGGGAGGGAAATGAGCAGTTCTTC. Protein: CASSPYLKREGNEQFF.

As for this clonotype: Being one base from a much bigger clone, this may be a read error. The chain is built from TRBV20-1 and TRBJ2-7; 14 nucleotides match TRBD2. Per the germline V gene, CDR1 is DFQATT and CDR2 is SNEGSKA (reference sequence). The ends lost 1 base at V and 0 bases at J; junction bases unmatched: 11. The CDR3 is 19 amino acids. Here the CDR3 DNA reads TGCAGTGCTAGAGGGAGGGGGACTAGCGGGAGCTGGGGCTCCTACGAGCAGTACTTC. Protein sequence: CSARGRGTSGSWGSYEQYF.

The rearrangement joins TRBV28 to TRBJ1-4; D ambiguous. The V gene's germline CDR1 is MDHEN and CDR2 SYDVKM. V lost 4 bases, J lost 6 bases, and 9 bases lay in between. The CDR3 is made up of 13 amino acids. The CDR3 sequence is CASSSDFYEKLFF. The DNA of the CDR3 is TGTGCCAGCAGTTCGGACTTCTATGAAAAACTGTTTTTT. The whole variable domain, remainder taken from reference TRBV28 and TRBJ1-4, is DVKVTQSSRYLVKRTGEKVFLECVQDMDHENMFWYRQDPGLGLRLIYFSYDVKMKEKGDIPEGYSVSREKKERFSLILESASTNQTSMYLCASSSDFYEKLFFGSGTQLSVL.

This clonotype was seen only a few times. A read error may explain this, as a much larger clone is one base away. The chain joins TRBV28 to TRBJ2-2, with 11 bases that match TRBD1. The CDR3 consists of 16 residues. Germline V CDR1 and CDR2: MDHEN, SYDVKM. The DNA for the CDR3 is TGTGCCAGCAGGACCCCGGGACAGGGGGTCACCGGGGAGCCGTTTTTT. Its translation: CASRTPGQGVTGEPFF.

This rearrangement joins TRBV6-1 to TRBJ1-1; D gene uncertain. Trimming cost V 7 bases and J 1 base, with 7 bases left between them. The CDR3 consists of 12 residues. Looked up from germline, CDR1 is MNHNS and CDR2 is SASEGT. CDR3 nucleotide sequence: TGTGCCAGCAACGTCAAGAACACTGAAGCTTTCTTT. This sequence encodes CASNVKNTEAFF.

This clonotype was picked up many times. The rearrangement uses TRBV12-3 or TRBV12-4 and TRBJ1-5; 9 positions match TRBD1. The CDR3 has 15 residues. The trim removed 6 bases at V and 1 base at J, leaving 4 bases unmatched. Here the CDR3 reads CASSRQGESNQPQHF. The CDR3 DNA reads TGTGCCAGCAGCAGACAGGGGGAGAGCAATCAGCCCCAGCATTTT.

The table lists this clonotype with many counts. The chain links TRBV19 to TRBJ2-7; tentatively, D is TRBD2 (6 bases). CDR1 is LNHDA, CDR2 SQIVND, per germline (reference sequence). The CDR3 has 16 residues. Trimming removed 1 base at V and 1 base at J, with 14 bases between. CDR3 residues: CASSIAGIGRSYEQYF. In DNA, the CDR3 is TGTGCCAGTAGTATAGCCGGGATCGGGAGATCCTACGAGCAGTACTTC.

This clonotype was picked up many times. The V and J genes are TRBV27 and TRBJ1-6, with a weak D call TRBD1 (5 bases). The CDR3 has 16 amino acids. Trimming stripped 5 bases from V and 5 bases from J, with 16 bases between. Germline lookup yields CDR1 MNHEY and CDR2 SMNVEV (reference sequence). The DNA of the CDR3 is TGTGCCAGCAGTCTAACCCCGGGACGGAATAATTCACCCCTCCACTTT. This sequence encodes CASSLTPGRNNSPLHF.

This clonotype has a count of ten or more. The chain recombines TRBV27 with TRBJ2-3; unclear D gene. Deletions cut 0 bases from V and 6 bases from J, with 4 bases between. The germline CDR1 and CDR2 sequences are MNHEY and SMNVEV (reference sequence). CDR3 length: 12 residues. CDR3 amino acids: CASSLSGDTQYF. The DNA of the CDR3 is TGTGCCAGCAGTTTATCGGGGGATACGCAGTATTTT.

This chain links TRBV6-1 with TRBJ1-1; 10 nucleotides line up with TRBD1. The CDR3 is 13 amino acids. CDR1 and CDR2 from the germline V gene are MNHNS and SASEGT. DNA of the CDR3: TGTGTAATCCTCCGGGACAGGGGCACTGAAGCTTTCTTT. Residues: CVILRDRGTEAFF.

The table lists this clonotype with many counts. The CDR3 DNA reads as TGTGCCAGCAGGCTACCCGACAGGGGAAGGAACACTGAAGCTTTCTTT. Translating it yields CASRLPDRGRNTEAFF. The chain employs TRBV5-5 and TRBJ1-1; 8 positions agree with TRBD1. The CDR3 sequence is 16 residues long. V was pared by 5 bases and J by 1 base, with 10 bases of the junction left unmatched. Per germline, CDR1 SGHKS and CDR2 YYEKEE (reference sequence).